This T cell receptor beta chain appears in the sequencing data of a study of blood T cell repertoires in COVID-19. Study-level background: Specimens from acute and convalescent COVID-19 originated in the United States, Italy and Spain. PBMCs, B-cell-depleted T cells, or T cells were the source of the cDNA or gDNA that made up the material.

In the source study's methods: Reference gene primer amplification yielded estimated nucleated cell counts. Libraries were prepared by immunoSEQ multiplex PCR; TCRdb keeps only in-frame clonotypes and omits some of them. Clone size and V and J calls were adopted from that table, with D and trimming inferred from the DNA. There are more than 95,000 clones in the sample; roughly 84% occur only once, and 26% lies in the top ten. Germline V gene lookup returns CDR1 KGHDR and CDR2 SFDVKD. Unmatched junction bases numbered 8, after V lost 4 bases and J lost 3 bases. The length of the CDR3 is 16 residues. The sequenced sample consisted of peripheral blood. The sequence came from a man in his sixties with acute or convalescent COVID-19. The V and J genes are TRBV24-1 and TRBJ2-7; TRBD2 aligns across 10 bases. CDR3 residues: CATSDPIAGGIYEQYF. The DNA for the CDR3 is TGTGCCACCAGTGACCCGATAGCGGGAGGCATCTACGAGCAGTACTTC.